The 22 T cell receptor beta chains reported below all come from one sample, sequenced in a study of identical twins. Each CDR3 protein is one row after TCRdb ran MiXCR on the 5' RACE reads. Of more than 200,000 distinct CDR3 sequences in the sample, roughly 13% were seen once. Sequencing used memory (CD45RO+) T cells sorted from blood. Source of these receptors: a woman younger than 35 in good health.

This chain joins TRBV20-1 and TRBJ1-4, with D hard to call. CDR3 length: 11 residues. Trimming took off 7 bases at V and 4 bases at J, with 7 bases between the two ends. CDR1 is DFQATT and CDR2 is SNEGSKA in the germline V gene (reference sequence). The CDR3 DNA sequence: TGCAGTGTACAGAATAATGAAAAACTGTTTTTT. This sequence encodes CSVQNNEKLFF.

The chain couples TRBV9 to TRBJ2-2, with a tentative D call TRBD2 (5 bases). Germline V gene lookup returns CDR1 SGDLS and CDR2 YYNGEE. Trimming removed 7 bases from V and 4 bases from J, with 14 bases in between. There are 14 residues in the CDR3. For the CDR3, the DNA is TGTGCCAGCCAACGGGAAGGAAGCACCGGGGAGCTGTTTTTT. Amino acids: CASQREGSTGELFF.

DNA for the CDR3: TGCAGCGTTGAAATAGGGGGCACAGATACGCAGTATTTT. Translating gives CSVEIGGTDTQYF. The chain joins TRBV29-1 to TRBJ2-3; D is perhaps TRBD1 (5 bases). The V gene lost 2 bases and the J gene lost 1 base, with 7 bases spanning the gap. The CDR3 length is 13 residues. Germline V gene lookup returns CDR1 SQVTM and CDR2 ANQGSEA.

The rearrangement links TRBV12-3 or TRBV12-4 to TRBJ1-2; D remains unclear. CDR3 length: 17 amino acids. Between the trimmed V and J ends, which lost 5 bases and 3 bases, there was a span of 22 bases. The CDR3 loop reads CASSPQSSGFIYYGYTF. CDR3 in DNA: TGTGCCAGCAGTCCCCAGAGCTCGGGATTCATCTACTATGGCTACACCTTC.

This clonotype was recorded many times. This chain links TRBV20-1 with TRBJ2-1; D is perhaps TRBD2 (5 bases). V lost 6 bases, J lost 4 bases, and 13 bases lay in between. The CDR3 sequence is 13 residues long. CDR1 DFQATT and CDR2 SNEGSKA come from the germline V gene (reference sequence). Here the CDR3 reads CSALGGQYNEQFF. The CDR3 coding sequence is TGCAGTGCCCTTGGCGGGCAATACAATGAGCAGTTCTTC.

CDR3 bases: TGTGCTAGTGGTTTGGGGGGGCTGAATCAGCCCCAGCATTTT. Its protein product is CASGLGGLNQPQHF. V and J are TRBV12-5 and TRBJ1-5; possible D gene TRBD1, 6 bases. CDR1 is LGHNT and CDR2 is FRNRAP in the germline V gene. This CDR3 comprises 14 residues. Trimming took 1 base from V and 4 from J, leaving 8 bases between them.

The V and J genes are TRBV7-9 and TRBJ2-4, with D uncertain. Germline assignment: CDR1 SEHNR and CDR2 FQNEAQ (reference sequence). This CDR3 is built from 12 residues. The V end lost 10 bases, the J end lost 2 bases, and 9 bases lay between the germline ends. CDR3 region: CAIEKPKNIQYF. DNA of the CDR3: TGTGCCATAGAGAAACCCAAAAACATTCAGTACTTC.

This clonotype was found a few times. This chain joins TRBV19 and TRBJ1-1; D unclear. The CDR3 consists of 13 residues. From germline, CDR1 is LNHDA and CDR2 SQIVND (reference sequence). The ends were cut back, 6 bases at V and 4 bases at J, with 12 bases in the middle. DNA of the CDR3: TGTGCCAGTAGCTGGGAAGAGGGCACTGAAGCTTTCTTT. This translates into CASSWEEGTEAFF. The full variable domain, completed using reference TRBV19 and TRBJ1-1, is DGGITQSPKYLFRKEGQNVTLSCEQNLNHDAMYWYRQDPGQGLRLIYYSQIVNDFQKGDIAEGYSVSREKKESFPLTVTSAQKNPTAFYLCASSWEEGTEAFFGQGTRLTVV.

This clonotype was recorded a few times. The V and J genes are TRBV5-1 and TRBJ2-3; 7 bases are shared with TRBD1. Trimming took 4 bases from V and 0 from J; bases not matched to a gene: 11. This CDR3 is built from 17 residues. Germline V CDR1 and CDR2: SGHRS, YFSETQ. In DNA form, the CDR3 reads TGCGCCAGCAGCCCAAACGCCGGGACAGCTAGCACAGATACGCAGTATTTT. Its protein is CASSPNAGTASTDTQYF.

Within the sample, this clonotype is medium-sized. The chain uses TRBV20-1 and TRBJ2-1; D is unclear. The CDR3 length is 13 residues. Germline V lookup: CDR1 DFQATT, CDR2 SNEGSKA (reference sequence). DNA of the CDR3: TGCAGCACCTCAAACGGCGAGTACAATGAGCAGTTCTTC. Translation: CSTSNGEYNEQFF.

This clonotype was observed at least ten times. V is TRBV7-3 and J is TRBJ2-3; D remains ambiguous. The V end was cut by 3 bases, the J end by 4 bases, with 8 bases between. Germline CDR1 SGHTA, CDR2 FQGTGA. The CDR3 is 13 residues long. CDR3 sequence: CASSLLGPDTQYF. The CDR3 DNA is TGTGCCAGCAGCTTGTTGGGCCCAGATACGCAGTATTTT.

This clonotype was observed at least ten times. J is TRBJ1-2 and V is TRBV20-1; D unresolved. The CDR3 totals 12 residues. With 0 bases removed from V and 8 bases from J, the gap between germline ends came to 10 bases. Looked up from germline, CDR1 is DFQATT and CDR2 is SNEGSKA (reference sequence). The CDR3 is CSAREGSVGYTF. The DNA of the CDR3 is TGCAGTGCTAGAGAAGGGTCTGTGGGCTACACCTTC.

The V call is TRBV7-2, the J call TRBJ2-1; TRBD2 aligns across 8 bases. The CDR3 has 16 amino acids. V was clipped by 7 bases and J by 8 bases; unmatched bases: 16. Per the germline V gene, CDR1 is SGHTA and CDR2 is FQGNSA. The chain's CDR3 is CASTFGTGTSGYEQFF. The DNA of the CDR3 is TGTGCCAGCACCTTTGGCACCGGGACTAGTGGTTATGAGCAGTTCTTC.

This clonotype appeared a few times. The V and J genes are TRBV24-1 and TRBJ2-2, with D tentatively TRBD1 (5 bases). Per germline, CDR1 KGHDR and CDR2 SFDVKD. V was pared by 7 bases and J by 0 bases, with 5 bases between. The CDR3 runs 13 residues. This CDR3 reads CATRGANTGELFF. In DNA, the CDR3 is TGTGCCACCAGAGGGGCGAACACCGGGGAGCTGTTTTTT.

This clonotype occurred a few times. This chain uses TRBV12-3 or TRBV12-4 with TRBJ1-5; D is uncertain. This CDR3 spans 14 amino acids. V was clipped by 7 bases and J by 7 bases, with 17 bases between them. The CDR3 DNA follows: TGTGCCAGCACCCGAGGAGAAACCTGGCAGCCCCAGCATTTT. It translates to CASTRGETWQPQHF.

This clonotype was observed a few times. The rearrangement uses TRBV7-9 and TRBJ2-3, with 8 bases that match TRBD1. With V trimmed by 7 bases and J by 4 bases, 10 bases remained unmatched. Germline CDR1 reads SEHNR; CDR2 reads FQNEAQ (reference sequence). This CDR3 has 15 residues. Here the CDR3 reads CASNSRDRGSDTQYF. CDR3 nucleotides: TGTGCCAGCAACTCCCGCGACAGGGGTTCAGATACGCAGTATTTT.

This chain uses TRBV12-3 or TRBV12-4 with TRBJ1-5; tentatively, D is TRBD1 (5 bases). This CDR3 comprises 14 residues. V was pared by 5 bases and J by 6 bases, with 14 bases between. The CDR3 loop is CASSQGHGAQPQHF. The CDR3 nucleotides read TGTGCCAGCAGTCAGGGTCACGGGGCTCAGCCCCAGCATTTT.

CDR3: CATSRGLSSTDTQYF. CDR3 nucleotides: TGTGCCACCAGCAGGGGACTTTCTAGCACAGATACGCAGTATTTT. This chain joins TRBV15 and TRBJ2-3; D possibly corresponds to TRBD2 (6 bases). Trimming removed 3 bases at V and 0 bases at J, with 10 bases between. This CDR3 contains 15 residues. Germline CDR1 reads LNHNV; CDR2 reads YYDKDF (reference sequence).

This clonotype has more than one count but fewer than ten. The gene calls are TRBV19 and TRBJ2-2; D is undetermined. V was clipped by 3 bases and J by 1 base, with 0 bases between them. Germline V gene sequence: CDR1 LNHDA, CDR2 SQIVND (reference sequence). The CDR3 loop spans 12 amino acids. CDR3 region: CASSMNTGELFF. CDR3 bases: TGTGCCAGTAGTATGAACACCGGGGAGCTGTTTTTT.

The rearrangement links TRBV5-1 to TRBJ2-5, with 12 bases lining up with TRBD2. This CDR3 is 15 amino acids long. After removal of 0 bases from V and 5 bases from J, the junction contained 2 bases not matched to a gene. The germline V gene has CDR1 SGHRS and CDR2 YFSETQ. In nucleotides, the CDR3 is TGCGCCAGCAGCTTGGGACTAGCGGGGGCTGAGACCCAGTACTTC. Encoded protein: CASSLGLAGAETQYF.

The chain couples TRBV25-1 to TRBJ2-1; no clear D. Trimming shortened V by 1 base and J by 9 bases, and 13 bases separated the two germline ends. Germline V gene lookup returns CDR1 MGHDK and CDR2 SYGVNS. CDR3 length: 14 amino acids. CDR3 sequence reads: CASSESPNRPEQFF. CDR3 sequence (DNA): TGTGCCAGCAGTGAATCCCCCAACCGACCTGAGCAGTTCTTC.

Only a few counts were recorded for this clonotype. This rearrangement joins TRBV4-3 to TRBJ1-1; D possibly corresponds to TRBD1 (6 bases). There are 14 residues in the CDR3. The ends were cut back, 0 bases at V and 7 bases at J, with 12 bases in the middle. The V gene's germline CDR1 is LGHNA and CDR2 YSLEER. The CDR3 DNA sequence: TGCGCCAGCAGCCAAGACTGGACAGTTTTTGAAGCTTTCTTT. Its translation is CASSQDWTVFEAFF.